This TCR beta chain was sequenced during a study of T cell responses to AZD1222 COVID-19 vaccine. About this clone itself: Its target is unknown.

The CDR3 covers 14 residues. V shed 4 bases and J shed 2 bases, with 12 bases lying between them. The germline V gene encodes CDR1 SQVTM and CDR2 ANQGSEA. Study conclusions and caveats: Increases in Spike-specific TCR breadth and depth were seen after two AZD1222 doses. CD4 TCRs covered the whole spike, strongest at regions 160-218 and 743-854. Clonal diversity may have been underestimated, and the donors were mostly white British, with more females than males. Close to half of spike-specific TCRs reportedly recognize unmutated variant regions.

Only in-frame clones appear in the TCRdb table, and some are missing; sequencing was by immunoSEQ multiplex PCR. The sample records 170,000 or so clones, 90% being singletons. This sequence originates from an adult in good health. This rearrangement joins TRBV29-1 to TRBJ2-1; D is undetermined. The source material was peripheral blood, sampled on day 0 of AZD1222 vaccination. The CDR3, as DNA: TGCAGCGTTGTCCAGGATCAGCCCTACAATGAGCAGTTCTTC. Its translation is CSVVQDQPYNEQFF.